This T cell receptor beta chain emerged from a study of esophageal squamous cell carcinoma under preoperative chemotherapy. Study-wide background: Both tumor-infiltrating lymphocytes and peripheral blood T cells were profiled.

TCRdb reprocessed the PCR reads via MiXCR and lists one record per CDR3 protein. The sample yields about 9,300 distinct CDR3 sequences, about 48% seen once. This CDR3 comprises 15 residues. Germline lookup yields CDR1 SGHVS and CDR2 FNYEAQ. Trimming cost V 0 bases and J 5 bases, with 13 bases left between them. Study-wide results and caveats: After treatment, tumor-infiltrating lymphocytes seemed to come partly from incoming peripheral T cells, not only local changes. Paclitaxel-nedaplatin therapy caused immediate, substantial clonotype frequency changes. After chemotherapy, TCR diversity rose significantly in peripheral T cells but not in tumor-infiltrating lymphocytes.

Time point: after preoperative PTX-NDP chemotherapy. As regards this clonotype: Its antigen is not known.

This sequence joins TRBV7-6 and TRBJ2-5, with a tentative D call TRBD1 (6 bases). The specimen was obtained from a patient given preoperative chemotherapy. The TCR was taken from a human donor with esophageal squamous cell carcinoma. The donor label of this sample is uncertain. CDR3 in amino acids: CASSLARQGRETQYF. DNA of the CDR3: TGTGCCAGCAGCTTAGCGAGGCAGGGGCGGGAGACCCAGTACTTC.